Listed below are T cell receptor beta chains from one sample, sequenced in a study of blood T cell repertoires in COVID-19. Data came from immunoSEQ multiplex PCR; TCRdb stores just in-frame clones and leaves some out. The data contain 200,000 to 250,000 clones, around four fifths of them singletons. The sample consisted of peripheral blood. The receptors were gathered from a man in his forties or fifties with acute or convalescent COVID-19. Each CDR3 is given with its conserved first and last residue. D genes are given only for firm matches. Some rows have no size entry. The others give once, few or many, or a class for an expanded clone.

-,TRBJ2-7,TRBV6-5,TRBD1,CASRPGTGTYEQYF,TGTGCCAGCAGACCCGGGACAGGGACGTACGAGCAGTACTTC
-,TRBJ2-2,TRBV24-1,-,CATSGQGLWAGELFF,TGTGCCACCAGTGGTCAGGGGCTGTGGGCCGGGGAGCTGTTTTTT
-,TRBJ2-1,TRBV6-5,TRBD2,CASSYSGGSGTNEQFF,TGTGCCAGCAGTTACTCGGGAGGGAGCGGGACCAATGAGCAGTTCTTC
-,TRBJ2-5,TRBV28,TRBD1,CASDRGSETQYF,TGTGCCAGCGACAGGGGATCGGAGACCCAGTACTTC
-,TRBJ2-1,TRBV6-5,-,CASSQLGGAYNEQFF,TGTGCCAGCAGTCAACTGGGGGGAGCCTACAATGAGCAGTTCTTC
-,TRBJ1-2,TRBV6-4,TRBD1,CASSPGGRYGYTF,TGTGCCAGCAGTCCAGGGGGCAGGTATGGCTACACCTTC
-,TRBJ2-3,TRBV28,TRBD2,CASSFTGAGGTDTQYF,TGTGCCAGCAGTTTTACGGGAGCGGGAGGGACAGATACGCAGTATTTT
-,TRBJ1-1,TRBV5-1,-,CASSFRNTEAFF,TGCGCCAGCAGCTTCAGGAACACTGAAGCTTTCTTT
-,TRBJ1-4,TRBV18,TRBD1,CASSPTLYRGRTNEKLFF,TGTGCCAGCTCACCCACACTTTACAGGGGGCGGACTAATGAAAAACTGTTTTTT
-,TRBJ2-7,TRBV11-2,TRBD2,CAIGAYSGGASYEQYF,TGTGCCATAGGGGCGTATAGCGGGGGGGCCTCCTACGAGCAGTACTTC
few,TRBJ1-1,TRBV9,-,CASSVLSYTEAFF,TGTGCCAGCAGCGTCCTTAGCTACACTGAAGCTTTCTTT
-,TRBJ1-1,TRBV28,-,CASIGGLLNTEAFF,TGTGCCAGCATCGGCGGTCTTCTGAACACTGAAGCTTTCTTT
-,TRBJ2-3,TRBV5-1,-,CASSLQDSTYTDTQYF,TGCGCCAGCAGCCTGCAGGACTCTACTTACACAGATACGCAGTATTTT
-,TRBJ1-1,TRBV28,-,CASTPWGENTEAFF,TGTGCCAGCACCCCTTGGGGGGAGAACACTGAAGCTTTCTTT
-,TRBJ1-2,TRBV28,TRBD1,CASSLKTGGFGYTF,TGTGCCAGCAGTTTAAAGACAGGGGGCTTTGGCTACACCTTC
-,TRBJ2-3,TRBV7-8,-,CASSLGTGTDTQYF,TGTGCCAGCAGCTTAGGCACAGGGACAGATACGCAGTATTTT
-,TRBJ2-4,TRBV7-3,-,CASSLGAFNIQYF,TGTGCCAGCAGCTTAGGGGCGTTTAACATTCAGTACTTC
many,TRBJ1-3,TRBV27,-,CASSPYYGTGNTIYF,TGTGCCAGCAGTCCATATTACGGGACTGGAAACACCATATATTTT
-,TRBJ1-2,TRBV6-5,-,CASSRPDSNYGYTF,TGTGCCAGCAGTCGGCCGGACAGTAACTATGGCTACACCTTC
-,TRBJ1-6,TRBV15,-,CATGTLNSPLHF,TGTGCCACCGGCACCCTTAATTCACCCCTCCACTTT
-,TRBJ1-6,TRBV7-3,-,CASSLKGGTSGSPLHF,TGTGCCAGCAGCTTAAAGGGGGGGACGTCTGGATCACCCCTCCACTTT
-,TRBJ2-3,TRBV9,TRBD2,CASSVGLAEITSTDTQYF,TGTGCCAGCAGCGTAGGGCTAGCGGAAATTACTAGCACAGATACGCAGTATTTT
few,TRBJ1-1,TRBV19,-,CASSNPRGNTEAFF,TGTGCCAGTAGTAACCCACGGGGGAACACTGAAGCTTTCTTT
once,TRBJ1-1,TRBV5-8,-,CASSLWGRAFF,TGTGCCAGCAGCTTGTGGGGGCGAGCTTTCTTT